These 17 T cell receptor beta chains came from one sample sequenced in a study of naive and memory T cell subsets. Two oligonucleotides, mixed equimolar, formed the beta constant-region primer covering TRBC1 and TRBC2. The ligated cDNA underwent four PCR rounds using SP2 and nested alpha and beta constant-region primers. One entry per CDR3 protein results from TCRdb running MiXCR on the UMI-ligation and nested PCR reads. The sample consists of approximately 80,000 distinct CDR3 sequences, 9% to 9.5% of them appearing once. The sample taken for sequencing was naive CD8+ T cells from blood. Receptors originate from a human donor in good health.

In this sample, this clonotype turned up many times. This chain joins TRBV6-1 and TRBJ2-3, with D perhaps matching TRBD2 (6 bases). Trimming cost V 2 bases and J 4 bases, with 13 bases left between them. The length of the CDR3 is 15 residues. Germline loops: CDR1 MNHNS, CDR2 SASEGT. CDR3 loop: CASSEFSGAPDTQYF. The DNA of the CDR3 is TGTGCCAGCAGTGAATTTTCGGGAGCCCCAGATACGCAGTATTTT.

The V gene is TRBV4-2, the J gene TRBJ2-7, with 9 bases identical to TRBD2. V lost 3 bases to trimming and J lost 3 bases; unmatched junction nucleotides: 12. This CDR3 contains 17 residues. Germline CDR1 and CDR2: LGHNA and YNFKEQ. The CDR3 bases are TGTGCCAGCAGCCAGTCGTATGCCGGGACTAGCAGCTACGAGCAGTACTTC. Residues: CASSQSYAGTSSYEQYF.

The sample holds a few counts of this clonotype. The CDR3 DNA reads TGTGCCAGCAGCTTGGCCGTCAGGGGCCGCTACAATGAGCAGTTCTTC. Translating gives CASSLAVRGRYNEQFF. The V and J genes are TRBV5-6 and TRBJ2-1, with a possible D match to TRBD1 (6 bases). The V gene lost 0 bases and the J gene lost 3 bases, with 13 bases spanning the gap. CDR1 and CDR2 (germline): SGHDT, YYEEEE. This CDR3 spans 16 amino acids.

The chain has TRBV5-1 and TRBJ2-1; 9 bases align to TRBD2. The V gene's germline CDR1 is SGHRS and CDR2 YFSETQ. After removal of 1 base from V and 8 bases from J, the junction contained 7 bases not matched to a gene. The CDR3 runs to 15 residues. In nucleotides, the CDR3 is TGCGCCAGCAGCTTGCTTAGCGGGAGCGTCGATGAGCAGTTCTTC. Translating gives CASSLLSGSVDEQFF.

This clonotype was observed at least ten times. The chain is built from TRBV4-2 and TRBJ1-4, with 7 positions matching TRBD1. V was pared by 0 bases and J by 8 bases, with 12 bases of the junction left unmatched. The CDR3 spans 17 residues. Germline assignment: CDR1 LGHNA and CDR2 YNFKEQ. CDR3 DNA: TGTGCCAGCAGCCAAGAAAATTTACAGGGGCCGACAGAAAAACTGTTTTTT. Protein: CASSQENLQGPTEKLFF.

This clonotype was seen a handful of times. V and J are TRBV27 and TRBJ2-7, with D uncertain. This CDR3 is 16 amino acids long. Between the trimmed V and J ends, which lost 0 bases and 1 base, there was a span of 13 bases. CDR1 is MNHEY, CDR2 SMNVEV, per germline (reference sequence). The CDR3 reads CASSLSAGAISYEQYF. The CDR3 DNA sequence: TGTGCCAGCAGTTTATCTGCAGGAGCGATTTCCTACGAGCAGTACTTC.

This clonotype was found many times. The chain uses TRBV10-3 and TRBJ2-5, with 8 bases matching TRBD2. The CDR3 extends over 13 amino acids. Looked up from germline, CDR1 is ENHRY and CDR2 is SYGVKD. V lost 6 bases, J lost 5 bases, and 5 bases stayed unmatched. DNA for the CDR3: TGTGCCATCAGGGAGGCGGGAGGTGAGACCCAGTACTTC. Amino acid sequence: CAIREAGGETQYF.

This clonotype showed up many times. The V and J genes are TRBV5-4 and TRBJ2-1; 8 bases match TRBD2. V trimming: 2 bases; J trimming: 9 bases; junction bases outside the gene matches: 10. Germline assignment: CDR1 SGHNT and CDR2 YYREEE (reference sequence). This CDR3 is 15 amino acids long. The CDR3 region is CASSLRRERGSEQFF. In DNA, the CDR3 is TGTGCCAGCAGCTTAAGACGGGAGCGGGGGAGTGAGCAGTTCTTC.

The chain has TRBV27 and TRBJ2-7; 8 bases fit TRBD1. The CDR3 consists of 15 residues. Germline trimming cut 5 bases from V and 1 base from J; bases unmatched to any gene: 7. The V gene's germline CDR1 is MNHEY and CDR2 SMNVEV (reference sequence). As DNA, the CDR3 is TGTGCCAGCAGTCCGACAGGGGACAATTCCTACGAGCAGTACTTC. Protein: CASSPTGDNSYEQYF.

This clonotype occurred a few times. J is TRBJ1-6 and V is TRBV6-6; 7 bases are a match to TRBD1. The junction had 12 bases not matched to a gene; V was cut back by 6 bases and J by 10 bases. Germline V CDR1 and CDR2: MNHNY, SVGAGI (reference sequence). The CDR3 is 15 residues long. CDR3 amino acids: CASRPPGQAGSPLHF. In DNA, the CDR3 is TGTGCCAGCAGACCACCTGGACAGGCCGGATCACCCCTCCACTTT.

To note about this clonotype: This may be a read error, as it is one base from a much larger clone. V is TRBV20-1 and J is TRBJ2-7; D unresolved. Per the germline V gene, CDR1 is DFQATT and CDR2 is SNEGSKA (reference sequence). Trimming shortened V by 4 bases and J by 7 bases, and 14 bases separated the two germline ends. The CDR3 extends over 12 amino acids. The CDR3 DNA is TGCAGTGCTATAGACGTGAGCGCTGAGCAGTACTTC. As protein: CSAIDVSAEQYF.

This clonotype occurred many times. The chain employs TRBV7-9 and TRBJ2-7; 9 nucleotides align to TRBD1. V shed 6 bases and J 0 bases; nucleotides not matched to a gene: 9. The CDR3 has 16 residues. The germline V gene has CDR1 SEHNR and CDR2 FQNEAQ (reference sequence). CDR3 DNA sequence: TGTGCCAGCAGGGTGTTCACGGGACAGGGCTCCTACGAGCAGTACTTC. Translation: CASRVFTGQGSYEQYF.

The chain links TRBV27 to TRBJ2-7, with TRBD1 matching 10 bases. Germline loops: CDR1 MNHEY, CDR2 SMNVEV (reference sequence). The CDR3 spans 18 residues. Germline trimming cut 6 bases from V and 2 bases from J; bases unmatched to any gene: 16. The CDR3 DNA reads TGTGCCAGCAGGAACCGGGACAGGGGCTCGTCACCGACCTACGAGCAGTACTTC. Encoded protein: CASRNRDRGSSPTYEQYF.

This chain connects TRBV19 to TRBJ1-1; 8 nucleotides align to TRBD1. Germline CDR1 reads LNHDA; CDR2 reads SQIVND (reference sequence). This CDR3 region has 16 residues. Trimming took 1 base from V and 7 from J; bases not matched to a gene: 11. The CDR3 DNA reads as TGTGCCAGTAGTATAGGTGGGGACAGGAGAAATTTTGAAGCTTTCTTT. Translating it yields CASSIGGDRRNFEAFF.

The rearrangement joins TRBV7-6 to TRBJ2-7; D perhaps matches TRBD1 (5 bases). V shed 1 base and J shed 7 bases, with 14 bases lying between them. This CDR3 region has 14 residues. Germline values: CDR1 SGHVS, CDR2 FNYEAQ. CDR3 region: CASSLGAGSWEQYF. CDR3 DNA sequence: TGTGCCAGCAGCTTAGGGGCAGGGTCTTGGGAGCAGTACTTC.

V usage is TRBV3-1 and J usage is TRBJ1-5; 7 bases line up with TRBD1. The CDR3 is 14 residues long. Trimming took 2 bases from V and 7 from J; bases not matched to a gene: 5. Germline CDR1 LGHDT, CDR2 YNNKEL (reference sequence). The CDR3 DNA is TGTGCCAGCAGCCAATACAGGGGAAGCCAGCCCCAGCATTTT. Encoded protein: CASSQYRGSQPQHF.

This chain links TRBV12-3 or TRBV12-4 with TRBJ2-3; D is unclear. With 3 bases removed from V and 7 bases from J, the gap between germline ends came to 8 bases. This CDR3 is built from 12 residues. As DNA, the CDR3 is TGTGCCAGCAGTTTCAGTGGGAATACGCAGTATTTT. This translates into CASSFSGNTQYF.